This TCR beta chain appears in the sequencing data of a study of PD-L1 blockade in urothelial cancer. Study information: The patients first took atezolizumab around 2014, receiving 1,200 mg intravenously every 3 weeks.

With respect to this clone: The antigen remains undetermined.

Each PCR received spiked synthetic TCR analog templates. Profiled with immunoSEQ multiplex PCR; TCRdb holds only in-frame clones, not every one. In the table there are around 79,000 clones, around four fifths of which are singletons. The CDR3 length is 19 residues. Germline lookup yields CDR1 MGHRA and CDR2 YSYEKL. The V gene end was trimmed by 0 bases and the J gene end by 4 bases; junction bases not matched to a gene: 17. As for time point: pretreatment peripheral blood. Study outcomes and limitations: Below-median TCR clonality that was measured in pretreatment blood predicted better survival.

The rearrangement joins TRBV4-1 to TRBJ1-2, with 7 bases lining up with TRBD1. This clonotype was sampled from a man in his forties or fifties with urothelial cancer. This material consisted of PBMCs, taken around atezolizumab (anti-PD-L1) treatment. CDR3 amino acids: CASSQDYARGQTFGYGYTF. DNA for the CDR3: TGCGCCAGCAGCCAAGATTATGCCCGGGGACAGACTTTTGGCTATGGCTACACCTTC.